This T cell receptor (beta chain) was profiled in a study of blood T cell repertoires in COVID-19. This clone was counted only a few times. Germline V gene sequence: CDR1 SGHVS, CDR2 FQNEAQ. Trimming at V came to 5 bases and at J to 5 bases, leaving 7 bases not matched to a gene. The CDR3 extends over 14 amino acids. Authors' analysis steps: Estimated nucleated cell counts came from reference gene primer amplification. Repertoires were generated with immunoSEQ multiplex PCR, while TCRdb's copy carries only in-frame clones and drops some. D and trimming come from the DNA, and the V and J calls and clone size come from that table. The sample has over 150,000 clones, 81% seen once; the top ten hold around 12%. Seattle patients were enrolled while actively infected and followed longitudinally.

J is TRBJ1-1 and V is TRBV7-8; 8 nucleotides agree with TRBD1. The receptor was isolated from a woman aged 80 or over with COVID-19, enrolled during active disease. Sequenced material: peripheral blood. The CDR3: CASSDDRGWTEAFF. The CDR3 DNA is TGTGCCAGCAGCGACGACAGGGGATGGACTGAAGCTTTCTTT.